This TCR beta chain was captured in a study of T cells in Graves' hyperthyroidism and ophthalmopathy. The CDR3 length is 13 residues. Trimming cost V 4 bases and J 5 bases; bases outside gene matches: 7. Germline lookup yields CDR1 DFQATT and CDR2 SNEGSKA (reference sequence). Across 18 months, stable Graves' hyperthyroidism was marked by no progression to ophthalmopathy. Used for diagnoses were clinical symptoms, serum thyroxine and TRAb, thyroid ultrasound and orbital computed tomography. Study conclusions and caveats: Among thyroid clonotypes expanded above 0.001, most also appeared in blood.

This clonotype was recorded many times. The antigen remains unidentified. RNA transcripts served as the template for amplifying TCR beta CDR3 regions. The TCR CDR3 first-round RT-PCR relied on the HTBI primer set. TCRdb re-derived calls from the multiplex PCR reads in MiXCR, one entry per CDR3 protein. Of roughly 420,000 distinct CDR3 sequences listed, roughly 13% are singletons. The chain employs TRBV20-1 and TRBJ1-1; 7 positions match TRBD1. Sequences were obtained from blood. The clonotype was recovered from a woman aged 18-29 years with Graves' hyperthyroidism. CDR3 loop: CSANLDRRTEAFF. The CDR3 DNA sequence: TGCAGTGCTAACCTGGACAGGAGGACTGAAGCTTTCTTT.